These 10 T cell receptor beta chains originate from one sample sequenced in a study of Graves' ophthalmopathy and Graves' hyperthyroidism. Using RNA transcripts, the TCR beta CDR3 regions were amplified. First-round RT-PCR used HTBI primers; second-round multiplex PCR followed. TCRdb reanalysed the multiplex PCR reads using MiXCR and keeps one entry per CDR3 protein. The data contain around 400,000 distinct CDR3 sequences, about 17% of them seen just once; the ten biggest clones take up roughly 1.5%. The source material was peripheral blood. Receptors originate from a woman in her late teens or twenties with Graves' ophthalmopathy.

The CDR3 loop reads CASSPSLLDRRTGELFF. Here the CDR3 DNA reads TGTGCCAGCAGCCCGAGCCTTTTGGACAGACGCACCGGGGAGCTGTTTTTT. The rearrangement links TRBV11-1 to TRBJ2-2; D is possibly TRBD1 (6 bases). The CDR3 has 17 amino acids. Looked up from germline, CDR1 is SGHAT and CDR2 is FQDESV (reference sequence). V lost 5 bases to trimming and J lost 4 bases, with 20 bases between them.

This clonotype came up many times. The chain recombines TRBV11-2 with TRBJ1-5, with D hard to call. The ends were cut back, 2 bases at V and 7 bases at J, with 9 bases in the middle. This CDR3 is 13 amino acids long. The germline V gene encodes CDR1 SGHAT and CDR2 FQNNGV. The CDR3 nucleotides are TGTGCCAGCAGCTTACAGACTGGCCAGCCCCAGCATTTT. It specifies CASSLQTGQPQHF. Full variable domain (rest looked up from reference TRBV11-2 and TRBJ1-5): EAGVAQSPRYKIIEKRQSVAFWCNPISGHATLYWYQQILGQGPKLLIQFQNNGVVDDSQLPKDRFSAERLKGVDSTLKIQPAKLEDSAVYLCASSLQTGQPQHFGDGTRLSIL.

The rearrangement links TRBV12-3 or TRBV12-4 to TRBJ2-7; D is unresolved. V was cut by 3 bases and J by 2 bases, with 8 bases left in between. The CDR3 is 13 residues long. The chain's CDR3 is CASSFYETYEQYF. The CDR3 DNA reads TGTGCCAGCAGTTTTTACGAGACCTACGAGCAGTACTTC.

This clonotype was recorded many times. The rearrangement links TRBV2 to TRBJ1-6; 11 bases match TRBD1. The ends lost 2 bases at V and 9 bases at J; junction bases unmatched: 6. The CDR3 consists of 16 residues. Germline CDR1 and CDR2: SNHLY and FYNNEI. CDR3 protein: CASSERSGTGGSPLHF. CDR3 coding DNA: TGTGCCAGCAGTGAAAGGTCGGGGACAGGGGGTTCACCCCTCCACTTT.

This clonotype occurred many times. The chain employs TRBV28 and TRBJ1-5, with D perhaps matching TRBD1 (6 bases). Looked up from germline, CDR1 is MDHEN and CDR2 is SYDVKM. The germline V and J ends were trimmed by 5 bases and 6 bases, with 23 bases remaining between them. The CDR3 is 17 amino acids. Here the CDR3 DNA reads TGTGCCAGCAGTCCGGGGGGTAGGGGGAGGACCGGTCAGCCCCAGCATTTT. Its translation is CASSPGGRGRTGQPQHF.

This clonotype came up many times. V and J are TRBV12-3 or TRBV12-4 and TRBJ1-3; 9 bases agree with TRBD1. The J segment lost 4 bases and the V segment lost 6 bases, leaving 7 bases of the junction unmatched. The CDR3 consists of 15 residues. The CDR3 protein is CASRTDRGMGNTIYF. Written as DNA, the CDR3 is TGTGCCAGCAGGACCGACAGGGGGATGGGAAACACCATATATTTT.

J is TRBJ1-5 and V is TRBV2; tentatively, D is TRBD1 (6 bases). This CDR3 region has 16 residues. From germline, CDR1 is SNHLY and CDR2 FYNNEI. Trimming removed 5 bases from V and 2 bases from J, with 16 bases in between. The CDR3: CASSRDAAGGNQPQHF. For the CDR3, the DNA is TGTGCCAGCAGTCGGGATGCCGCAGGGGGCAATCAGCCCCAGCATTTT.

At least ten counts were recorded for this clonotype. One junction end disagrees with the germline gene, perhaps due to a read error. The chain carries TRBV7-2 and TRBJ2-5; 9 bases map to TRBD1. CDR1 SGHTA and CDR2 FQGNSA come from the germline V gene. The CDR3 is 14 residues long. CDR3: CASSLAQGAGTQYF. CDR3 DNA sequence: TGTGCCAGCAGCCTAGCACAGGGGGCAGGGACCCAGTACTTC.

There are many counts of this clonotype. The gene calls are TRBV7-2 and TRBJ2-5; the D gene is possibly TRBD1 (5 bases). Germline V lookup: CDR1 SGHTA, CDR2 FQGNSA. Deletions cut 1 base from V and 5 bases from J, with 11 bases between. The CDR3 runs to 14 residues. The CDR3 loop reads CASSLGAGWETQYF. The DNA for the CDR3 is TGTGCCAGCAGCTTAGGCGCAGGGTGGGAGACCCAGTACTTC.

This clonotype was seen repeatedly, ten times or more. The chain employs TRBV11-3 and TRBJ2-2; no clear D gene. Per germline, CDR1 SGHNT and CDR2 YENEEA. CDR3 size: 15 residues. V lost 5 bases, J lost 0 bases, and 10 bases lay in between. Here the CDR3 reads CASSPRTSNTGELFF. Here the CDR3 DNA reads TGTGCCAGCAGCCCAAGGACCTCGAACACCGGGGAGCTGTTTTTT.